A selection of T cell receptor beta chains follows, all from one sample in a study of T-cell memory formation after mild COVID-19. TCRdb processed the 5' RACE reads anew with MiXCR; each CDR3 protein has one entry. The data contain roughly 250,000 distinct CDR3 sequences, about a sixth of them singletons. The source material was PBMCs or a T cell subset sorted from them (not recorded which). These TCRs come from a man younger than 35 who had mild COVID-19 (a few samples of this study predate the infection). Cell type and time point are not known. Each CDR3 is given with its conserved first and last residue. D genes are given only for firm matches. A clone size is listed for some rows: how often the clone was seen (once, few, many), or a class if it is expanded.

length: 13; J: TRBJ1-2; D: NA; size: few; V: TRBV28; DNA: TGTGCCAGCAGTTTAGACAGCGCCTATGGCTACACCTTC; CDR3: CASSLDSAYGYTF
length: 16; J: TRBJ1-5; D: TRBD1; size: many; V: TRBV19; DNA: TGTGCCAGCGGGGAGGAGGCAGGGGGCTTAAATCAGCCCCAGCATTTT; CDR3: CASGEEAGGLNQPQHF
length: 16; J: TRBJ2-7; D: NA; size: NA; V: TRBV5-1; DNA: TGCGCCAGCAGCGGGGGAGGTGGCCCCGTGTATACCCGGCAGTACTTC; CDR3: CASSGGGGPVYTRQYF
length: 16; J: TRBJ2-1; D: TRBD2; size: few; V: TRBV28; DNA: TGTGCCAGCAGTTTTGGGGGACTAGCGCCTTACAATGAGCAGTTCTTC; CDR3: CASSFGGLAPYNEQFF
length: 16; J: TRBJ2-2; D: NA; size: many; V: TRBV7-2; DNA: TGTGCCAGCAGCTTACGGGGCGGGCGGAACACCGGGGAGCTGTTTTTT; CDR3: CASSLRGGRNTGELFF
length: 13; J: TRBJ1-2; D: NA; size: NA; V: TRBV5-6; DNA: TGTGCCAGCAGCTTTGCCCCTAAGGGCGGCTACACCTTC; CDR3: CASSFAPKGGYTF
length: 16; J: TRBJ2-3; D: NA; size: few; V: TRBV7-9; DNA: TGTGCCAGCAGCTTAGTAGTCGGGGACCCCACAGATACGCAGTATTTT; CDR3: CASSLVVGDPTDTQYF
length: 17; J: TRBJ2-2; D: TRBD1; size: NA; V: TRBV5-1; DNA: TGCGCCAGCAGCTACACGACCTCCGGGACAGTCACCGGGGAGCTGTTTTTT; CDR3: CASSYTTSGTVTGELFF
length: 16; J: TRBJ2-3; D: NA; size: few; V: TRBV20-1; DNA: TGCAGTGCTAGAGATTACGGGACTCCTAGCACAGATACGCAGTATTTT; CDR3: CSARDYGTPSTDTQYF
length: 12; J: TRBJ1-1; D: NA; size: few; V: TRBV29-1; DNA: TGCAGCGCCGTCCCGGGAGCCACTGAAGCTTTCTTT; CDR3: CSAVPGATEAFF
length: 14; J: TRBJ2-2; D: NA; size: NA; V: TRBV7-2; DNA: TGTGCCAGCAGCTTACAGGGTCCACCGGGGGAGCTGTTTTTT; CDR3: CASSLQGPPGELFF
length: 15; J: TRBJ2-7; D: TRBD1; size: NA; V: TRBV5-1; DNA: TGCGCCAGCAGCTTGCTTACGGGACAGGTCTACGAGCAGTACTTC; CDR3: CASSLLTGQVYEQYF
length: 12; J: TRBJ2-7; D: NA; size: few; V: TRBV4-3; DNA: TGCGCCAGCAGCCAAGATATGCGTGAGCAGTACTTC; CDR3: CASSQDMREQYF
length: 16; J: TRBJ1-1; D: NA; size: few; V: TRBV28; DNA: TGTGCCAGCAGTCCCCTACCCCACCGACGGAGGACTGAAGCTTTCTTT; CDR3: CASSPLPHRRRTEAFF
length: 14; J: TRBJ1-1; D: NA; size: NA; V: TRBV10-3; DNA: TGTGCCATCAGGCTCCGGGAAGGGAACACTGAAGCTTTCTTT; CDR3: CAIRLREGNTEAFF
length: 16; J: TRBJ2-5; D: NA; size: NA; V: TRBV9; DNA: TGTGCCAGCAGCGTAGAAAGTGGGCTGTTAGAAGAGACCCAGTACTTC; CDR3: CASSVESGLLEETQYF
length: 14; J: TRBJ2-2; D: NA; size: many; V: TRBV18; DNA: TGTGCCAGCTCACCGGGACTTAACACCGGGGAGCTGTTTTTT; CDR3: CASSPGLNTGELFF
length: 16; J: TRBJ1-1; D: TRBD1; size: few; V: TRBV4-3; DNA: TGCGCCAGCAGCCAAGAAGAGTGGGACAGCCTTTTCGAAGCTTTCTTT; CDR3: CASSQEEWDSLFEAFF
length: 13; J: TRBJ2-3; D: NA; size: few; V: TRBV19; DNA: TGTGCCAGTAGTGCAGGGGCCACAGATACGCAGTATTTT; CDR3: CASSAGATDTQYF
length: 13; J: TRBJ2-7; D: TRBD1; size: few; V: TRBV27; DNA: TGTGCCAGCAGGACTGGACAGGGCTACGAGCAGTACTTC; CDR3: CASRTGQGYEQYF
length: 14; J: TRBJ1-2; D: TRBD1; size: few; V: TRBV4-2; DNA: TGTGCCAGCAGCACAGGGGGGGGCCCCTATGGCTACACCTTC; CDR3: CASSTGGGPYGYTF
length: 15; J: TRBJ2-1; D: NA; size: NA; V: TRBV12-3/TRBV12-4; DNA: TGTGCCAGCAGTCTCAGGACAGTCGCGAACAATGAGCAGTTCTTC; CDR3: CASSLRTVANNEQFF